The sequence of this T cell receptor beta chain was determined in a study of human versus mouse CDR3 diversity and MHC coevolution. The wider study: Reported immunoSEQ sensitivity was one in 200,000 T cells, with reduced amplification bias. Valid reads per sample ranged from about 0.6 x 10^7 to 1.7 x 10^7. Findings of the study overall: The lowest clonal inequality scores came from two of three human donors.

The CDR3 contains 15 residues. The V gene's germline CDR1 is SGDLS and CDR2 YYNGEE. V shed 0 bases, J shed 0 bases, and the junction held 1 base outside the gene matches. A remark on this clone: Its cognate antigen is unknown.

Assay: immunoSEQ multiplex PCR; the TCRdb copy retains only in-frame clones and omits some. The table records 45,000 to 75,000 clones, approximately 94% of them present only once. Naive CD4 T cells were sorted as CD45RO-negative, CD62L-positive. The sample comprised naive CD4+ T cells from blood. Subset defined: CD45RO-negative CD62L-positive naive CD4 T cells. The receptor's source is a person between 60 and 69 years old in good health. The chain links TRBV9 to TRBJ2-3; 7 nucleotides agree with TRBD1. CDR3 in amino acids: CASSVATGSTDTQYF. The DNA of the CDR3 is TGTGCCAGCAGCGTAGCGACAGGGAGCACAGATACGCAGTATTTT.